Many counts were recorded for the clone carrying this TCR beta chain. The CDR3 length is 15 residues. Germline loops: CDR1 DFQATT, CDR2 SNEGSKA (reference sequence). V was pared by 0 bases and J by 2 bases, with 10 bases between. This sample was taken from a study of molecular identifiers for immune sequencing clone quantification. Preparation methods for the bulk TCR libraries were those previously described, with listed TCR primers. TCRdb reprocessed the PCR reads with MiXCR, giving one entry per CDR3 protein. In the table there are more than 450,000 distinct CDR3 sequences, about 25% of which are singletons.

This sequence originates from a human donor in good health. Some libraries in this study had Jurkat cell RNA spiked in. The genes are TRBV20-1 and TRBJ2-2; the D gene is possibly TRBD1 (5 bases). Sequenced: naive CD8+ T cells from blood, with Jurkat cell RNA spiked in. Subset here: FACS-sorted CD8+CD4-CCR7+CD45RA+ naive T cells. The CDR3 sequence is CSAREAGINTGELFF. As DNA, the CDR3 is TGCAGTGCTAGAGAGGCAGGGATTAACACCGGGGAGCTGTTTTTT.